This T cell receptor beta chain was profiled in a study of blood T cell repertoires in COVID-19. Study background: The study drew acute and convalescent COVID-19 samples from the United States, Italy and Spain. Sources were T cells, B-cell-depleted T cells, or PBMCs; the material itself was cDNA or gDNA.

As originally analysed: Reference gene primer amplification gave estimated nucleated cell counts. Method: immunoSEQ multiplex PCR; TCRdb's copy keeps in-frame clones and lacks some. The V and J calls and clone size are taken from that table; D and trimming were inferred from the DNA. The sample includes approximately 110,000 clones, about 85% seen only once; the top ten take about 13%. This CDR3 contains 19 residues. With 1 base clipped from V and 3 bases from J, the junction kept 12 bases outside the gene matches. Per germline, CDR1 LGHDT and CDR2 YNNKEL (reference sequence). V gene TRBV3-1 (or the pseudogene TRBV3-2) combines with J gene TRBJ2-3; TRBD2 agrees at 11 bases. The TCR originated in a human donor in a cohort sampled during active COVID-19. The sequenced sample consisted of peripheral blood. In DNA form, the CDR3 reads TGTGCCAGCAGCCAAGTGCCCGTACCCACTAGCGGGGGAACAGATACGCAGTATTTT. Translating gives CASSQVPVPTSGGTDTQYF.